A single sample is the source of the 24 T cell receptor beta chains below, sequenced in a study of control samples from healthy donors and cancer patients. Sequencing used immunoSEQ multiplex PCR; TCRdb keeps in-frame clones, though not all of them. The sample holds 95,000 to 150,000 clones; roughly 92% are singletons and the top ten take 0.5% to 0.7%. The material sequenced was PBMCs. Every receptor here comes from a man of 80 years or more with head and neck cancer.

This clone was detected only once. This sequence joins TRBV3-1 (or the pseudogene TRBV3-2) and TRBJ1-3; D call uncertain. Germline CDR1 reads LGHDT; CDR2 reads YNNKEL (reference sequence). CDR3 size: 17 residues. V gave up 1 base and J gave up 4 bases, with 17 bases separating them. The CDR3 DNA reads as TGTGCCAGCAGCCAAGGTGCAGGCCTCGTTTCAGGAAACACCATATATTTT. Translating it yields CASSQGAGLVSGNTIYF.

The rearrangement uses TRBV4-1 and TRBJ2-1; a weak D match, TRBD1 (5 bases). CDR3 size: 13 residues. V lost 1 base and J 8 bases, leaving 9 bases between the germline ends. Germline CDR1 is MGHRA and CDR2 is YSYEKL. In DNA, the CDR3 is TGCGCCAGCAGCCAAGTTGGGGCTTATGAGCAGTTCTTC. Protein: CASSQVGAYEQFF.

The chain is built from TRBV5-1 and TRBJ2-3; D call uncertain. CDR3 length: 16 amino acids. V lost 0 bases, J lost 5 bases, and 16 bases lay in between. CDR1 and CDR2 (germline): SGHRS, YFSETQ. CDR3 in amino acids: CASSLEGTARGDTQYF. The CDR3 region has the DNA TGCGCCAGCAGCTTGGAGGGAACGGCGAGAGGAGATACGCAGTATTTT.

V is TRBV27 and J is TRBJ1-2; D remains unclear. The V end was cut by 6 bases, the J end by 3 bases, with 14 bases between. CDR1 and CDR2 from the germline V gene are MNHEY and SMNVEV (reference sequence). The CDR3 totals 14 residues. The CDR3 region has the DNA TGTGCCAGCAGCTCGATCTTCGCGGACTATGGCTACACCTTC. Its protein product is CASSSIFADYGYTF.

The V and J genes are TRBV9 and TRBJ2-2, with D uncertain. CDR3 size: 13 residues. Germline V gene sequence: CDR1 SGDLS, CDR2 YYNGEE. Trimming removed 4 bases from V and 7 bases from J, with 11 bases in between. In nucleotides, the CDR3 is TGTGCCAGCAGCTCCACCGAATACGGGGAGCTGTTTTTT. Amino acids: CASSSTEYGELFF.

The genes are TRBV27 and TRBJ1-3; perhaps TRBD1 as D (5 bases). The CDR3 contains 15 residues. Germline lookup yields CDR1 MNHEY and CDR2 SMNVEV (reference sequence). V lost 2 bases, J lost 0 bases, and 8 bases lay in between. The CDR3 protein is CASSLDRDSGNTIYF. The CDR3 nucleotides read TGTGCCAGCAGTTTAGACAGAGACTCTGGAAACACCATATATTTT.

The chain links TRBV3-1 (or the pseudogene TRBV3-2) to TRBJ2-7; D is uncertain. The germline gives CDR1 LGHDT, CDR2 YNNKEL (reference sequence). This CDR3 has 17 residues. V gave up 0 bases and J gave up 4 bases, with 19 bases separating them. CDR3 in DNA: TGTGCCAGCAGCCAAGAAGGTTATAGGTCACATCGGTACGAGCAGTACTTC. This codes for CASSQEGYRSHRYEQYF.

This chain joins TRBV24-1 and TRBJ2-3; maybe TRBD2 (5 bases). The CDR3 runs to 13 residues. The germline V gene has CDR1 KGHDR and CDR2 SFDVKD. The ends were cut back, 9 bases at V and 6 bases at J, with 15 bases in the middle. This CDR3 is CATQPATGDTQYF. CDR3 nucleotide sequence: TGTGCCACCCAACCGGCAACGGGGGATACGCAGTATTTT.

The gene calls are TRBV18 and TRBJ2-2, with 16 bases matching TRBD2. Germline CDR1 KGHSH, CDR2 LQKENI. The trim removed 5 bases at V and 5 bases at J, leaving 5 bases unmatched. The CDR3 has 17 amino acids. Here the CDR3 DNA reads TGTGCCAGCTCATCGGGACTAGCGGGAGGGCCGACCGGGGAGCTGTTTTTT. This encodes CASSSGLAGGPTGELFF. The variable domain in full, with the rest retrieved from reference TRBV18 and TRBJ2-2, is NAGVMQNPRHLVRRRGQEARLRCSPMKGHSHVYWYRQLPEEGLKFMVYLQKENIIDESGMPKERFSAEFPKEGPSILRIQQVVRGDSAAYFCASSSGLAGGPTGELFFGEGSRLTVL.

J is TRBJ2-1 and V is TRBV4-3, with TRBD1 as a possible D gene (6 bases). Per the germline V gene, CDR1 is LGHNA and CDR2 is YSLEER. Trimming took 2 bases from V and 9 from J, leaving 14 bases between them. This CDR3 has 14 residues. This CDR3 reads CASSQLTGFGEQFF. The CDR3 nucleotides read TGCGCCAGCAGCCAACTTACAGGGTTCGGTGAGCAGTTCTTC.

V usage is TRBV9 and J usage is TRBJ1-2, with D unclear. The germline gives CDR1 SGDLS, CDR2 YYNGEE. The CDR3 has 12 amino acids. Trimming stripped 2 bases from V and 8 bases from J, with 10 bases between. The CDR3 is CASSVGPGGYTF. DNA of the CDR3: TGTGCCAGCAGCGTGGGCCCGGGGGGCTACACCTTC.

This CDR3 reads CAWSVRVVGGQETQYF. CDR3 bases: TGTGCCTGGAGTGTAAGGGTCGTAGGGGGGCAAGAGACCCAGTACTTC. V is TRBV30 and J is TRBJ2-5, with D perhaps matching TRBD1 or TRBD2 (6 bases each). The CDR3 runs to 16 residues. Per germline, CDR1 GTSNPN and CDR2 SVGIG (reference sequence). V gave up 0 bases and J gave up 2 bases, with 16 bases separating them. Full variable domain (rest looked up from reference TRBV30 and TRBJ2-5): SQTIHQWPATLVQPVGSPLSLECTVEGTSNPNLYWYRQAAGRGLQLLFYSVGIGQISSEVPQNLSASRPQDRQFILSSKKLLLSDSGFYLCAWSVRVVGGQETQYFGPGTRLLVL.

V usage is TRBV18 and J usage is TRBJ1-6; the D gene is possibly TRBD1 (6 bases). CDR3 length: 15 residues. V lost 1 base, J lost 10 bases, and 14 bases lay in between. Per the germline V gene, CDR1 is KGHSH and CDR2 is LQKENI. The DNA for the CDR3 is TGTGCCAGCTCACCACAGGGGGAAAACGGATCACCCCTCCACTTT. Translated: CASSPQGENGSPLHF.

The genes are TRBV5-1 and TRBJ2-1; tentatively, D is TRBD1 (5 bases). Germline V CDR1 and CDR2: SGHRS, YFSETQ. The CDR3 covers 15 residues. The V end lost 5 bases, the J end lost 5 bases, and 17 bases lay between the germline ends. This CDR3 is CASSYSRAPNNEQFF. For the CDR3, the DNA is TGCGCCAGCAGTTACAGCAGGGCTCCCAACAATGAGCAGTTCTTC.

The J gene is TRBJ2-7, the V gene TRBV6-5; no clear D gene. CDR3 length: 15 amino acids. Germline lookup yields CDR1 MNHEY and CDR2 SVGAGI. V was clipped by 2 bases and J by 6 bases, with 17 bases between them. CDR3 in DNA: TGTGCCAGCAGTTACGGGGTACCCTTCGTTGGCGAGCAGTACTTC. Its translation: CASSYGVPFVGEQYF.

The rearrangement uses TRBV14 and TRBJ2-1; 9 positions match TRBD2. Germline V lookup: CDR1 SGHDN, CDR2 FVKESK. V lost 4 bases, J lost 4 bases, and 8 bases stayed unmatched. The CDR3 totals 16 residues. The CDR3 spells CASSPPTSGRYNEQFF. In DNA, the CDR3 is TGTGCCAGCAGCCCCCCCACTAGCGGGCGATACAATGAGCAGTTCTTC.

The gene calls are TRBV5-1 and TRBJ2-1; 9 bases are shared with TRBD1. Germline values: CDR1 SGHRS, CDR2 YFSETQ. With 3 bases clipped from V and 1 base from J, the junction kept 5 bases outside the gene matches. This CDR3 has 16 residues. CDR3 in DNA: TGCGCCAGCAGCTGGCCCGGGACAGGGTCCTACAATGAGCAGTTCTTC. Encoded protein: CASSWPGTGSYNEQFF.

V gene TRBV30 combines with J gene TRBJ1-5; TRBD1 is a possible D gene (6 bases). Trimming pared 1 base from V and 6 bases from J, leaving 13 bases between. There are 14 residues in the CDR3. The germline CDR1 and CDR2 sequences are GTSNPN and SVGIG (reference sequence). DNA for the CDR3: TGTGCCTGGAGTGGGGCGGGGGGCTTTCAGCCCCAGCATTTT. This gives the protein CAWSGAGGFQPQHF.

The rearrangement joins TRBV18 to TRBJ2-7; no firm D call. CDR1 is KGHSH, CDR2 LQKENI, per germline. The CDR3 loop spans 14 amino acids. The V end was cut by 5 bases, the J end by 4 bases, with 15 bases between. CDR3 coding DNA: TGTGCCAGCTCAGGAGATGTCTTGGGATACGAGCAGTACTTC. This codes for CASSGDVLGYEQYF.

The rearrangement links TRBV7-8 to TRBJ1-2; D remains unclear. The V and J ends lost 1 base and 2 bases respectively, with 5 bases between them. The CDR3 has 13 amino acids. Germline CDR1 and CDR2: SGHVS and FQNEAQ. The CDR3 spells CASSLVPNYGYTF. DNA for the CDR3: TGTGCCAGCAGCTTAGTTCCCAACTATGGCTACACCTTC.

This sequence joins TRBV6-6 and TRBJ2-5, with a weak D call TRBD1 (5 bases). Germline V gene sequence: CDR1 MNHNY, CDR2 SVGAGI (reference sequence). Trimming left V 0 bases short and J 5 bases short, with 10 bases between. The CDR3 runs to 14 residues. The CDR3 DNA reads as TGTGCCAGCAGTTACTCAACAGGAGCGGAGACCCAGTACTTC. Protein product: CASSYSTGAETQYF.

V gene TRBV7-8 combines with J gene TRBJ2-7; a possible D gene is TRBD1 (6 bases). Germline loops: CDR1 SGHVS, CDR2 FQNEAQ. This CDR3 region has 13 residues. Trimming took off 6 bases at V and 7 bases at J, with 16 bases between the two ends. CDR3 bases: TGTGCCAGCAGTCTAGACAGGTTGGGTGAGCAGTACTTC. Translated, it gives CASSLDRLGEQYF.

The genes are TRBV5-1 and TRBJ1-1; the D gene is possibly TRBD1 (5 bases). Germline V gives CDR1 SGHRS, CDR2 YFSETQ. V shed 0 bases and J shed 3 bases, with 12 bases lying between them. This CDR3 region has 15 residues. This CDR3 reads CASSLAGTPDTEAFF. In nucleotides, the CDR3 is TGCGCCAGCAGCTTGGCCGGGACGCCCGACACTGAAGCTTTCTTT.

The chain's CDR3 is CASSLGTTDNEQFF. For the CDR3, the DNA is TGTGCCAGCAGCCTAGGGACTACGGACAATGAGCAGTTCTTC. The chain employs TRBV4-2 and TRBJ2-1, with 7 bases lining up with TRBD2. Germline CDR1 is LGHNA and CDR2 is YNFKEQ. The junction had 5 bases not matched to a gene; V was cut back by 4 bases and J by 5 bases. The CDR3 has 14 residues.